These 17 T cell receptor beta chains share one sample of origin, sequenced in a study of OX40 agonist ivuxolimab in advanced cancers. Receptor amplification or capture employed the immunoSEQ multiplex PCR assay. The table was pulled from immuneACCESS by TCRdb, which kept in-frame rearrangements only. Such tables lose some clones; where checked, under half of the loss comes from unresolved V genes, and the rest has no known cause. This sample has roughly 40,000 clones in its table, and roughly 87% of those were observed once. The ten largest clones represent roughly 18% of the sample. The sequences come from CD4+ or CD8+ T cells sorted from blood, collected in a trial of the OX40 agonist ivuxolimab. The receptors were sampled from an adult with an advanced solid tumor such as melanoma, head and neck, liver or kidney cancer.

The rearrangement uses TRBV4-1 and TRBJ2-3; 7 positions match TRBD1. Germline V gives CDR1 MGHRA, CDR2 YSYEKL. With 0 bases clipped from V and 6 bases from J, the junction kept 6 bases outside the gene matches. The CDR3 has 15 residues. CDR3 protein: CASSQEGRTGDTQYF. As DNA, the CDR3 is TGCGCCAGCAGCCAAGAGGGCAGGACAGGTGATACGCAGTATTTT.

V and J are TRBV7-6 and TRBJ2-2; 7 positions match TRBD1. Germline CDR1 is SGHVS and CDR2 is FNYEAQ. This CDR3 is built from 17 residues. J gave up 2 bases and V 3 bases, and 9 bases lay outside the gene matches. The CDR3 spells CASSFLSRDRNTGELFF. CDR3 nucleotide sequence: TGTGCCAGCAGCTTTCTGAGTCGGGACAGAAACACCGGGGAGCTGTTTTTT.

The rearrangement uses TRBV29-1 and TRBJ2-2; no reliable D call. CDR3 size: 11 residues. Trimming took 3 bases from V and 8 from J, leaving 7 bases between them. Germline loops: CDR1 SQVTM, CDR2 ANQGSEA. CDR3 residues: CSVDSGGELFF. The CDR3 DNA is TGCAGCGTTGATAGTGGGGGGGAGCTGTTTTTT.

V usage is TRBV10-1 and J usage is TRBJ2-3; D is uncertain. The CDR3 runs 13 residues. V lost 3 bases and J 1 base, leaving 5 bases between the germline ends. Germline V gene sequence: CDR1 WNHNN, CDR2 SYGVQD (reference sequence). CDR3 bases: TGCGCCAGCAGTGAAAGGGGCACAGATACGCAGTATTTT. Translating gives CASSERGTDTQYF.

The rearrangement joins TRBV5-1 to TRBJ2-1, with TRBD2 identical over 12 bases. Germline loops: CDR1 SGHRS, CDR2 YFSETQ. The trim removed 0 bases at V and 8 bases at J, leaving 3 bases unmatched. The CDR3 is 15 residues long. The CDR3 here is CASSLEASGGDEQFF. CDR3 nucleotides: TGCGCCAGCAGCTTGGAGGCTAGCGGGGGGGATGAGCAGTTCTTC. Drawing the rest from reference TRBV5-1 and TRBJ2-1, the complete variable domain is KAGVTQTPRYLIKTRGQQVTLSCSPISGHRSVSWYQQTPGQGLQFLFEYFSETQRNKGNFPGRFSGRQFSNSRSEMNVSTLELGDSALYLCASSLEASGGDEQFFGPGTRLTVL.

The chain carries TRBV5-5 and TRBJ2-7; 10 positions agree with TRBD2. The junction had 0 bases not matched to a gene; V was cut back by 0 bases and J by 3 bases. The CDR3 length is 14 residues. Germline CDR1 reads SGHKS; CDR2 reads YYEKEE (reference sequence). Written as DNA, the CDR3 is TGTGCCAGCAGCTTGGGGACTAGCGGCTACGAGCAGTACGTC. Its protein product is CASSLGTSGYEQYV.

This chain uses TRBV7-6 with TRBJ1-2; D remains ambiguous. V lost 2 bases and J lost 8, with 15 bases in between. The CDR3 is made up of 14 amino acids. Germline CDR1 SGHVS, CDR2 FNYEAQ. The CDR3: CASSLMTFDDGYTF. As DNA, the CDR3 is TGTGCCAGCAGCTTAATGACCTTTGACGACGGCTACACCTTC.

In DNA, the CDR3 is TGCGCCAGCAGCCTCGACAGGGGCGGTCAGCCCCAGCATTTT. The encoded protein is CASSLDRGGQPQHF. V usage is TRBV4-1 and J usage is TRBJ1-5, with 8 bases that match TRBD1. J was trimmed by 6 bases and V by 4 bases; bases with no gene match: 5. Per germline, CDR1 MGHRA and CDR2 YSYEKL. There are 14 residues in the CDR3.

A few counts support this clone. The chain uses TRBV10-3 and TRBJ1-6, with D hard to call. Trimming removed 11 bases at V and 7 bases at J, with 18 bases between. The CDR3 has 14 amino acids. Germline CDR1 is ENHRY and CDR2 is SYGVKD. CDR3 nucleotide sequence: TGTGCCGCTCTAAGCCACTTGGGGAATTCACCCCTCCACTTT. Translated: CAALSHLGNSPLHF.

CDR3: CASSQKGTGDKEQYF. DNA for the CDR3: TGCGCCAGCAGCCAAAAGGGGACAGGGGATAAAGAGCAGTACTTC. V usage is TRBV4-3 and J usage is TRBJ2-7, with 10 bases matching TRBD1. Germline assignment: CDR1 LGHNA and CDR2 YSLEER. The CDR3 totals 15 residues. The V and J ends lost 2 bases and 7 bases, in that order; junction bases with no gene match: 8.

This chain links TRBV5-6 with TRBJ1-6, with D perhaps matching TRBD1 (5 bases). The germline V gene encodes CDR1 SGHDT and CDR2 YYEEEE. V was shortened by 4 bases and J by 10 bases, with 15 bases between the two germline ends. This CDR3 comprises 14 residues. Here the CDR3 DNA reads TGTGCCAGCAGCCTAGACAGCGAGGGCTCACCCCTCCACTTT. This codes for CASSLDSEGSPLHF.

The genes are TRBV7-9 and TRBJ2-1; D remains ambiguous. CDR3 length: 14 residues. Looked up from germline, CDR1 is SEHNR and CDR2 is FQNEAQ (reference sequence). Trimming took off 1 base at V and 8 bases at J, with 12 bases between the two ends. CDR3 residues: CASSLGYFPDEQFF. CDR3 nucleotide sequence: TGTGCCAGCAGCTTAGGCTATTTCCCCGATGAGCAGTTCTTC.

The rearrangement links TRBV28 to TRBJ2-2; no definite D call. Deletions cut 5 bases from V and 6 bases from J, with 13 bases between. Germline values: CDR1 MDHEN, CDR2 SYDVKM. The CDR3 is 14 amino acids. DNA of the CDR3: TGTGCCAGCAGTCCCATCCCTTCGGCCGGGGAGCTGTTTTTT. This gives the protein CASSPIPSAGELFF.

The chain employs TRBV7-3 and TRBJ1-1; no reliable D call. Trimming removed 1 base at V and 1 base at J, with 4 bases between. The CDR3 runs to 13 residues. The germline CDR1 and CDR2 sequences are SGHTA and FQGTGA. The CDR3 here is CASSLSSNTEAFF. The CDR3 DNA is TGTGCCAGCAGCTTAAGTTCGAACACTGAAGCTTTCTTT.

This chain joins TRBV7-6 and TRBJ1-5; 7 positions agree with TRBD1. After removal of 1 base from V and 6 bases from J, the junction contained 6 bases not matched to a gene. The CDR3 sequence is 15 residues long. The germline CDR1 and CDR2 sequences are SGHVS and FNYEAQ. The CDR3 reads CASSLGQGYTQPQHF. The CDR3 DNA reads TGTGCCAGCAGCTTAGGACAGGGTTATACTCAGCCCCAGCATTTT.

The chain has TRBV4-2 and TRBJ2-2; D gene ambiguous. V gave up 0 bases and J gave up 5 bases, with 10 bases separating them. CDR1 and CDR2 from the germline V gene are LGHNA and YNFKEQ. This CDR3 region has 15 residues. CDR3 nucleotides: TGTGCCAGCAGCCAAGACCCAGCTAGGACCGGGGAGCTGTTTTTT. It codes for CASSQDPARTGELFF.

The chain is built from TRBV15 and TRBJ2-5, with D unresolved. CDR1 and CDR2 from the germline V gene are LNHNV and YYDKDF (reference sequence). Deletions cut 2 bases from V and 2 bases from J, with 0 bases between. The CDR3 extends over 11 amino acids. CDR3 coding DNA: TGTGCCACCAGCAGACAAGAGACCCAGTACTTC. Translated: CATSRQETQYF.